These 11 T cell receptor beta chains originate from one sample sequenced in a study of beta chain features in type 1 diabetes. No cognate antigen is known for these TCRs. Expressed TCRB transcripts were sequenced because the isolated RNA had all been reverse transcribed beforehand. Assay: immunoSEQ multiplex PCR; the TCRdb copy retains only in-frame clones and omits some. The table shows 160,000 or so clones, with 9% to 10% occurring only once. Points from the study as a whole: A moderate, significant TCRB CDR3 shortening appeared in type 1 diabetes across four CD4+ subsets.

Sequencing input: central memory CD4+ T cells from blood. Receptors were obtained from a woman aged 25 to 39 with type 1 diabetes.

Written as DNA, the CDR3 is TGTGCCAGCAGCTTAGTCGGAGCGTACAACACCGGGGAGCTGTTTTTT. Translated: CASSLVGAYNTGELFF. The chain has TRBV7-6 and TRBJ2-2; D remains unclear. The germline V and J ends were trimmed by 1 base and 2 bases, with 11 bases remaining between them. Germline V lookup: CDR1 SGHVS, CDR2 FNYEAQ. This CDR3 spans 16 amino acids.

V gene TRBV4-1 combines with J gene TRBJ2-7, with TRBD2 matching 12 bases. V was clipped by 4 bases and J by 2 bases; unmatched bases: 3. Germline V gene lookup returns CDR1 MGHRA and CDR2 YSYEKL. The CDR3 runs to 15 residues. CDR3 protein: CASSRTSGAPYEQYF. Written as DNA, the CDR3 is TGCGCCAGCAGCCGGACTAGCGGGGCCCCCTACGAGCAGTACTTC.

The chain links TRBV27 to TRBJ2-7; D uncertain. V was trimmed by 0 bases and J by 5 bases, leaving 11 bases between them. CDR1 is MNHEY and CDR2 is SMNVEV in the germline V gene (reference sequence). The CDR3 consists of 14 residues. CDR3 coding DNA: TGTGCCAGCAGTTTATCCCGATCTAACCACGAGCAGTACTTC. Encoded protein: CASSLSRSNHEQYF.

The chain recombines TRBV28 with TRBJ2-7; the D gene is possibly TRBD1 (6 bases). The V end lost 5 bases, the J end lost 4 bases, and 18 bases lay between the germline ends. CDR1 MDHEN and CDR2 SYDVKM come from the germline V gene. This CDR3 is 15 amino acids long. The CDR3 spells CASSVVVGGWYEQYF. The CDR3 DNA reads TGTGCCAGCAGTGTCGTGGTAGGGGGTTGGTACGAGCAGTACTTC.

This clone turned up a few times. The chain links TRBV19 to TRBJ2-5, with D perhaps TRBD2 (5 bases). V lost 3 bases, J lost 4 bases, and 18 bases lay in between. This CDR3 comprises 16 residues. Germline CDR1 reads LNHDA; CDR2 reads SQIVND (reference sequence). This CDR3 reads CASSIGGYGEGETQYF. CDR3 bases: TGTGCCAGTAGTATCGGTGGTTACGGGGAAGGAGAGACCCAGTACTTC.

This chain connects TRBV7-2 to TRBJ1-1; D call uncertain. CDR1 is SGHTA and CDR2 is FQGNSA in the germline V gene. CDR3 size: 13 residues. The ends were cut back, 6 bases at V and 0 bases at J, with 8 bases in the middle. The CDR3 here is CASSSSMNTEAFF. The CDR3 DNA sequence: TGTGCCAGCAGTTCGTCTATGAACACTGAAGCTTTCTTT.

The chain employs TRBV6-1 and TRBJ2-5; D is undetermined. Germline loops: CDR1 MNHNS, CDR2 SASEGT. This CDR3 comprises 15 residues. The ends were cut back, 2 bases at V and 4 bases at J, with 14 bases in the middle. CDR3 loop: CASSEYYPPGETQYF. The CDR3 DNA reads TGTGCCAGCAGTGAATACTACCCGCCGGGAGAGACCCAGTACTTC.

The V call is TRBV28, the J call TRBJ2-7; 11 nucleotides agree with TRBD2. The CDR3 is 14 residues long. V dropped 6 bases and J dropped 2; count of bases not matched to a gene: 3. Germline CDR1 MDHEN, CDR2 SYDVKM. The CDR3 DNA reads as TGTGCCAGCAGGCCGGGACTAGCGGCCTACGAGCAGTACTTC. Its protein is CASRPGLAAYEQYF.

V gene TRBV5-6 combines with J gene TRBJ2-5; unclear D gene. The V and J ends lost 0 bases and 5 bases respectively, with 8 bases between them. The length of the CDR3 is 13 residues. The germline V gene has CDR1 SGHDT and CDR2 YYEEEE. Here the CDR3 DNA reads TGTGCCAGCAGCTTGGTAAATGAGGAGACCCAGTACTTC. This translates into CASSLVNEETQYF.

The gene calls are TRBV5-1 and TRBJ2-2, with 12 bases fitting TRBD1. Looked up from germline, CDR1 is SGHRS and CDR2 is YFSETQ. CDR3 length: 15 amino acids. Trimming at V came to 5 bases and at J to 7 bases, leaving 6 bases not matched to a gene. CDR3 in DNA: TGCGCCAGCAGACCCGGGACAGGGGGCGGCGGGGAGCTGTTTTTT. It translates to CASRPGTGGGGELFF.

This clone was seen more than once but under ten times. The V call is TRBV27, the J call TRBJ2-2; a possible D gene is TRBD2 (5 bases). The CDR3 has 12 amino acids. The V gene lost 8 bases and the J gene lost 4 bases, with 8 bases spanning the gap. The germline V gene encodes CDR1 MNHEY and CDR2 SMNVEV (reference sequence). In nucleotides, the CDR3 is TGTGCCAGCGGACTGGGCACCGGGGAGCTGTTTTTT. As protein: CASGLGTGELFF.